These 30 T cell receptor beta chains share one sample of origin, sequenced in a study of T cell changes during pregnancy in multiple sclerosis. TCRdb's table, derived via immunoSEQ multiplex PCR, lists solely in-frame clones and lacks some. The data contain 45,000 to 60,000 clones, approximately 92% of them singletons. This sample comprised peripheral blood, obtained after pregnancy. The origin of the receptors is a female donor in good health, enrolled as a control in a pregnancy study.

This chain links TRBV7-9 with TRBJ1-1; D unclear. V was trimmed by 4 bases and J by 7 bases, leaving 10 bases between them. The CDR3 covers 12 residues. The germline gives CDR1 SEHNR, CDR2 FQNEAQ (reference sequence). This CDR3 reads CASSYREIEAFF. CDR3 nucleotides: TGTGCCAGCAGCTACAGAGAAATTGAAGCTTTCTTT. The whole variable domain, remainder taken from reference TRBV7-9 and TRBJ1-1, is DTGVSQNPRHKITKRGQNVTFRCDPISEHNRLYWYRQTLGQGPEFLTYFQNEAQLEKSRLLSDRFSAERPKGSFSTLEIQRTEQGDSAMYLCASSYREIEAFFGQGTRLTVV.

This clone was recorded once. The V call is TRBV18, the J call TRBJ2-3, with D possibly TRBD2 on 5 matching bases. CDR1 is KGHSH and CDR2 is LQKENI in the germline V gene. Trimming cost V 1 base and J 3 bases, with 11 bases left between them. The CDR3 is 15 residues long. CDR3 amino acids: CASSPQGTGTDTQYF. As DNA, the CDR3 is TGTGCCAGCTCACCACAGGGTACGGGAACAGATACGCAGTATTTT.

This chain joins TRBV5-1 and TRBJ2-5, with D maybe TRBD2 (6 bases). Deletions cut 2 bases from V and 5 bases from J, with 16 bases between. The CDR3 is made up of 15 amino acids. Germline V gene data show CDR1 as SGHRS and CDR2 as YFSETQ. The CDR3 DNA reads as TGCGCCAGCAGCTTAGGGCGGGGCACCCCGGAGACCCAGTACTTC. Translated, it gives CASSLGRGTPETQYF.

The chain carries TRBV11-2 and TRBJ2-5, with D perhaps TRBD2 (6 bases). The CDR3 length is 14 residues. V lost 1 base and J 4 bases, leaving 10 bases between the germline ends. CDR1 and CDR2 from the germline V gene are SGHAT and FQNNGV. CDR3 loop: CASSLVGGAETQYF. CDR3 in DNA: TGTGCCAGCAGCTTAGTGGGGGGAGCAGAGACCCAGTACTTC.

The chain couples TRBV7-8 to TRBJ2-2; maybe TRBD2 (7 bases). There are 15 residues in the CDR3. V was shortened by 6 bases and J by 3 bases, with 14 bases between the two germline ends. Per the germline V gene, CDR1 is SGHVS and CDR2 is FQNEAQ. CDR3 coding DNA: TGTGCCAGCAGGCAGGGGAGGGTGGACACCGGGGAGCTGTTTTTT. Translated: CASRQGRVDTGELFF.

V gene TRBV28 combines with J gene TRBJ2-1; a possible D gene is TRBD2 (6 bases). Between the trimmed V and J ends, which lost 2 bases and 16 bases, there was a span of 18 bases. This CDR3 has 13 amino acids. Germline values: CDR1 MDHEN, CDR2 SYDVKM. CDR3 in DNA: TGTGCCAGCAGTTTACGGGTGGGGGACTCTCTTTTCTTC. Its protein product is CASSLRVGDSLFF.

V gene TRBV28 combines with J gene TRBJ2-5; perhaps TRBD1 as D (5 bases). Germline CDR1 MDHEN, CDR2 SYDVKM. CDR3 length: 15 amino acids. V lost 4 bases and J 2 bases, leaving 14 bases between the germline ends. CDR3 amino acids: CASSSRTMKQETQYF. The DNA for the CDR3 is TGTGCCAGCAGTTCTCGGACAATGAAGCAAGAGACCCAGTACTTC.

The chain employs TRBV5-5 and TRBJ2-7, with unresolved D. The CDR3 extends over 12 amino acids. Germline CDR1 and CDR2: SGHKS and YYEKEE (reference sequence). V gave up 1 base and J gave up 4 bases, with 6 bases separating them. Here the CDR3 reads CASSLLGYEQYF. DNA for the CDR3: TGTGCCAGCAGCTTGCTCGGTTACGAGCAGTACTTC. Drawing the rest from reference TRBV5-5 and TRBJ2-7, the complete variable domain is DAGVTQSPTHLIKTRGQQVTLRCSPISGHKSVSWYQQVLGQGPQFIFQYYEKEERGRGNFPDRFSARQFPNYSSELNVNALLLGDSALYLCASSLLGYEQYFGPGTRLTVT.

The chain combines TRBV28 with TRBJ1-5; D possibly corresponds to TRBD1 (5 bases). The CDR3 totals 17 residues. The germline gives CDR1 MDHEN, CDR2 SYDVKM. Trimming removed 7 bases at V and 4 bases at J, with 23 bases between. As DNA, the CDR3 is TGTGCCAGCATCGGAGGGATTACCTTTTCAGGGAATCAGCCCCAGCATTTT. Protein product: CASIGGITFSGNQPQHF.

This chain connects TRBV11-2 to TRBJ2-7, with a possible D match to TRBD2 (5 bases). This CDR3 is 15 amino acids long. Germline CDR1 is SGHAT and CDR2 is FQNNGV. V lost 1 base to trimming and J lost 4 bases, with 14 bases between them. CDR3 DNA: TGTGCCAGCAGCTTAGCTACGGTTTCGGGATACGAGCAGTACTTC. This codes for CASSLATVSGYEQYF.

This clone was counted a few times. J is TRBJ2-7 and V is TRBV7-2, with D maybe TRBD2 (5 bases). This CDR3 region has 14 residues. Germline lookup yields CDR1 SGHTA and CDR2 FQGNSA. V was cut by 1 base and J by 2 bases, with 9 bases left in between. In DNA, the CDR3 is TGTGCCAGCAGCTTAGAAAGCGGCCCCTACGAGCAGTACTTC. Translation: CASSLESGPYEQYF.

This rearrangement joins TRBV27 to TRBJ1-3; D perhaps matches TRBD1 (5 bases). The CDR3 spans 15 residues. V dropped 5 bases and J dropped 1 base, with 12 bases sitting between them. CDR1 and CDR2 from the germline V gene are MNHEY and SMNVEV (reference sequence). CDR3 region: CASSLQGRSGNTIYF. CDR3 DNA: TGTGCCAGCAGTCTCCAGGGTAGGTCTGGAAACACCATATATTTT.

As DNA, the CDR3 is TGTGCCAGCAGCTTGAACAGGGGGGGAACGGAGCTGTTTTTT. This codes for CASSLNRGGTELFF. This chain connects TRBV5-4 to TRBJ2-2; D is possibly TRBD1 (8 bases). Germline-derived CDR1 and CDR2 are SGHNT and YYREEE (reference sequence). V was shortened by 1 base and J by 10 bases, with 14 bases between the two germline ends. There are 14 residues in the CDR3.

This clone was detected once. V is TRBV25-1 and J is TRBJ1-5, with 7 bases lining up with TRBD1. The germline V gene has CDR1 MGHDK and CDR2 SYGVNS. V lost 5 bases to trimming and J lost 4 bases; unmatched junction nucleotides: 2. The CDR3 is 13 residues long. The CDR3 region is CASSIQGNQPQHF. CDR3 DNA sequence: TGTGCCAGCAGTATACAGGGGAATCAGCCCCAGCATTTT.

The rearrangement joins TRBV6-1 to TRBJ2-1; 10 bases map to TRBD2. V was clipped by 6 bases and J by 0 bases; unmatched bases: 2. This CDR3 has 15 amino acids. The germline V gene has CDR1 MNHNS and CDR2 SASEGT. Here the CDR3 reads CASRWTSGSYNEQFF. The CDR3 DNA reads as TGTGCCAGCAGATGGACTAGCGGCTCCTACAATGAGCAGTTCTTC.

This chain connects TRBV2 to TRBJ1-4; 7 nucleotides match TRBD1. The CDR3 has 17 amino acids. Trimming took 6 bases from V and 0 from J; bases not matched to a gene: 10. Germline values: CDR1 SNHLY, CDR2 FYNNEI. This CDR3 reads CASRPSTGTATNEKLFF. The DNA for the CDR3 is TGTGCCAGCAGGCCCTCGACAGGGACGGCAACTAATGAAAAACTGTTTTTT.

The chain couples TRBV9 to TRBJ2-3; tentatively, D is TRBD1 (5 bases). The ends were cut back, 0 bases at V and 0 bases at J, with 17 bases in the middle. The CDR3 loop spans 18 amino acids. CDR1 and CDR2 from the germline V gene are SGDLS and YYNGEE. CDR3 region: CASSVGGAGVFSTDTQYF. The CDR3 region has the DNA TGTGCCAGCAGCGTAGGTGGGGCCGGAGTCTTTAGCACAGATACGCAGTATTTT.

The V and J genes are TRBV15 and TRBJ2-5; perhaps TRBD1 as D (5 bases). Trimming removed 0 bases from V and 5 bases from J, with 19 bases in between. Germline V gene data show CDR1 as LNHNV and CDR2 as YYDKDF (reference sequence). There are 17 residues in the CDR3. CDR3 in amino acids: CATSRDGQGAGPETQYF. In nucleotides, the CDR3 is TGTGCCACCAGCAGAGATGGGCAAGGGGCAGGTCCGGAGACCCAGTACTTC.

The J gene is TRBJ2-5, the V gene TRBV6-1; no clear D gene. CDR3 length equals 13 residues. In germline, CDR1 is MNHNS, CDR2 SASEGT. The germline V and J ends were trimmed by 1 base and 4 bases, with 7 bases remaining between them. CDR3 amino acids: CASSEGRRETQYF. CDR3 DNA sequence: TGTGCCAGCAGTGAAGGACGGAGAGAGACCCAGTACTTC.

The chain has TRBV5-1 and TRBJ2-7, with no clear D. CDR3 length: 16 residues. Deletions cut 0 bases from V and 0 bases from J, with 13 bases between. The germline V gene encodes CDR1 SGHRS and CDR2 YFSETQ. The CDR3 here is CASSLGAPENSYEQYF. CDR3 DNA sequence: TGCGCCAGCAGCTTGGGGGCCCCCGAGAACTCCTACGAGCAGTACTTC.

Only one count was recorded for this clone. The genes are TRBV6-4 and TRBJ1-5; D gene uncertain. Germline V CDR1 and CDR2: MRHNA, SNTAGT. Trimming removed 0 bases from V and 3 bases from J, with 6 bases in between. The CDR3 spans 14 residues. CDR3 amino acids: CASSDSADNQPQHF. The CDR3 DNA reads as TGTGCCAGCAGTGACTCGGCCGACAATCAGCCCCAGCATTTT.

The sample holds a few counts of this clone. This chain connects TRBV19 to TRBJ1-6; tentatively, D is TRBD1 (6 bases). CDR3 length: 16 residues. Deletions cut 10 bases from V and 1 base from J, with 17 bases between. Germline V gene lookup returns CDR1 LNHDA and CDR2 SQIVND (reference sequence). The CDR3 loop reads CATGQNVASYNSPLHF. The CDR3 DNA is TGTGCCACAGGACAGAACGTAGCGTCCTATAATTCACCCCTCCACTTT.

J is TRBJ1-3 and V is TRBV5-1; 9 bases line up with TRBD1. CDR3 size: 14 residues. The V gene end was trimmed by 2 bases and the J gene end by 7 bases; junction bases not matched to a gene: 4. Per germline, CDR1 SGHRS and CDR2 YFSETQ. The CDR3 reads CASSFGQGKNTIYF. CDR3 in DNA: TGCGCCAGCAGCTTCGGACAGGGGAAGAACACCATATATTTT.

The CDR3 DNA follows: TGTGCCGGGGGGGCCCTGAACACCGGGGAGCTGTTTTTT. This codes for CAGGALNTGELFF. The chain links TRBV2 to TRBJ2-2; tentative D call: TRBD2 (7 bases). V was trimmed by 11 bases and J by 1 base, leaving 11 bases between them. CDR3 length: 13 residues. Per the germline V gene, CDR1 is SNHLY and CDR2 is FYNNEI.

The V gene is TRBV7-6, the J gene TRBJ2-7, with TRBD2 identical over 9 bases. There are 16 residues in the CDR3. Per germline, CDR1 SGHVS and CDR2 FNYEAQ. Trimming took 1 base from V and 4 from J; bases not matched to a gene: 8. This CDR3 is CASSLGGRGGYYEQYF. In nucleotides, the CDR3 is TGTGCCAGCAGCTTAGGAGGGCGGGGGGGGTATTACGAGCAGTACTTC.

V is TRBV15 and J is TRBJ2-5; 8 nucleotides match TRBD2. The CDR3 covers 16 residues. Losses at the gene ends were 1 base for V and 5 bases for J; bases not matched to a gene: 9. The germline gives CDR1 LNHNV, CDR2 YYDKDF (reference sequence). Written as DNA, the CDR3 is TGTGCCACCAGCAGAGCAGCCAGCGGGAGAGGCGAGACCCAGTACTTC. Its translation: CATSRAASGRGETQYF.

The chain employs TRBV6-6 and TRBJ1-2; no definite D call. The germline CDR1 and CDR2 sequences are MNHNY and SVGAGI (reference sequence). The germline V and J ends were trimmed by 7 bases and 2 bases, with 11 bases remaining between them. CDR3 size: 13 residues. CDR3 region: CASTPLRNYGYTF. The CDR3 DNA is TGTGCCAGCACCCCCCTACGGAACTATGGCTACACCTTC.

The chain has TRBV6-5 and TRBJ2-7, with 7 bases aligning to TRBD1. Germline assignment: CDR1 MNHEY and CDR2 SVGAGI. The CDR3 extends over 12 amino acids. The V segment lost 6 bases and the J segment 8 bases; nucleotides outside the gene matches: 7. The CDR3 is CASSRDREQQYF. The DNA for the CDR3 is TGTGCCAGCAGCCGCGACAGGGAGCAGCAGTACTTC.

V gene TRBV19 combines with J gene TRBJ1-4; D remains ambiguous. V was pared by 3 bases and J by 3 bases, with 11 bases between. This CDR3 has 15 amino acids. Looked up from germline, CDR1 is LNHDA and CDR2 is SQIVND (reference sequence). As DNA, the CDR3 is TGTGCCAGTAGTATTAGCGGGGAAGCTAATGAAAAACTGTTTTTT. Its translation is CASSISGEANEKLFF.

This clone occurred a few times. The J gene is TRBJ1-1, the V gene TRBV29-1, with 9 bases matching TRBD1. V gave up 7 bases and J gave up 2 bases; unmatched junction bases: 11. Germline CDR1 reads SQVTM; CDR2 reads ANQGSEA. This CDR3 is built from 15 residues. The CDR3 bases are TGCAGCGCCCAGGGAACAGGGGGCGGTAACACTGAAGCTTTCTTT. Amino acids: CSAQGTGGGNTEAFF. The complete variable domain, with remaining parts taken from reference TRBV29-1 and TRBJ1-1, reads SAVISQKPSRDICQRGTSLTIQCQVDSQVTMMFWYRQQPGQSLTLIATANQGSEATYESGFVIDKFPISRPNLTFSTLTVSNMSPEDSSIYLCSAQGTGGGNTEAFFGQGTRLTVV.